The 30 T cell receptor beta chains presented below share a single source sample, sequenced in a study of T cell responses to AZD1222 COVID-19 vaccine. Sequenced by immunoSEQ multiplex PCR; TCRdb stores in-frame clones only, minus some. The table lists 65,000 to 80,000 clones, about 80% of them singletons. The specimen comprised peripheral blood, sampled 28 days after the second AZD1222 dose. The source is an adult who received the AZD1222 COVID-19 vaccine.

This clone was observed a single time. CDR3 protein: CASSPSLGLALGLYF. In DNA form, the CDR3 reads TGTGCCAGCAGTCCGTCCCTCGGACTAGCGCTCGGGTTGTACTTC. This sequence joins TRBV27 and TRBJ2-7, with 9 nucleotides matching TRBD2. The V and J ends lost 5 bases and 12 bases, in that order; junction bases with no gene match: 17. Germline V gives CDR1 MNHEY, CDR2 SMNVEV (reference sequence). CDR3 size: 15 residues.

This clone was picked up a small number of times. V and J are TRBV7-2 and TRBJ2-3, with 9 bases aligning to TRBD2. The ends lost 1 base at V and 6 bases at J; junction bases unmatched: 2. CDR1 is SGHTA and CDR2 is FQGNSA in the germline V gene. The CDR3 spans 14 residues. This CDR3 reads CASSLGLAEDTQYF. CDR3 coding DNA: TGTGCCAGCAGCTTAGGACTAGCGGAGGATACGCAGTATTTT.

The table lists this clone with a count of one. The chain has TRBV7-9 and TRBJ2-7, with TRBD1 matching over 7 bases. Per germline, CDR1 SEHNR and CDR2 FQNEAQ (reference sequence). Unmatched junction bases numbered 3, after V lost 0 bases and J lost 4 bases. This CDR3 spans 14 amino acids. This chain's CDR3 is CASSLAGGTYEQYF. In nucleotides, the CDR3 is TGTGCCAGCAGCTTAGCAGGGGGCACGTACGAGCAGTACTTC.

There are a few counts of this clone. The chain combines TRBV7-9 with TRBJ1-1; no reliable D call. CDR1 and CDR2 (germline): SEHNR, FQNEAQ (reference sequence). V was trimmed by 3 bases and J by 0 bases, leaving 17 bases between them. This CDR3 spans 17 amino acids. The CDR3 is CASSLFRRLGLNTEAFF. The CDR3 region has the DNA TGTGCCAGCAGCTTGTTTCGTCGATTAGGACTGAACACTGAAGCTTTCTTT.

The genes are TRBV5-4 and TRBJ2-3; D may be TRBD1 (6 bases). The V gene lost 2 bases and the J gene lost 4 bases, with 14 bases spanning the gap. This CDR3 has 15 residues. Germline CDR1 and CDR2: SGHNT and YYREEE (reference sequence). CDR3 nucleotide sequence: TGTGCCAGCAGCTTCCGGATGGGGGCCCCAGATACGCAGTATTTT. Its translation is CASSFRMGAPDTQYF.

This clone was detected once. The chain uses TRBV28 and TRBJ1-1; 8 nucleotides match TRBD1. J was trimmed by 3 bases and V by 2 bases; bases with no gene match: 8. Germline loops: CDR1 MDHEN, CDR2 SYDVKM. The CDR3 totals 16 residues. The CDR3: CASSLNLAGGYTEAFF. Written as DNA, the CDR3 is TGTGCCAGCAGTTTAAATTTAGCAGGGGGCTACACTGAAGCTTTCTTT.

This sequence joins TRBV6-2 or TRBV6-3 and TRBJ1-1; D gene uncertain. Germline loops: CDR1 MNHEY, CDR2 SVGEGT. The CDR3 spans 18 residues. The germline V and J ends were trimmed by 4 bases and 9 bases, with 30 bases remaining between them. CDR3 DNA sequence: TGTGCCAGCAGTTCAACCCAACACGGAGGTTCACTGTTCGGCCAAGCTTTCTTT. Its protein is CASSSTQHGGSLFGQAFF.

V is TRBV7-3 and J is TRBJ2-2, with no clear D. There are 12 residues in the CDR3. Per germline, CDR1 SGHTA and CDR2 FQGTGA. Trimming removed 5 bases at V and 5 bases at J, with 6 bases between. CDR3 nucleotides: TGTGCCAGCAGCCCCGGGACCGGGGAGCTGTTTTTT. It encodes CASSPGTGELFF.

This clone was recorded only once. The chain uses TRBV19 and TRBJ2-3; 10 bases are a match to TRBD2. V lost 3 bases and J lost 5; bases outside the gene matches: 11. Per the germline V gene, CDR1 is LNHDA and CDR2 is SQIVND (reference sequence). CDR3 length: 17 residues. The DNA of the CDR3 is TGTGCCAGTAGTATCCGGCTAGCGGGAGCTAATGGAGATACGCAGTATTTT. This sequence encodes CASSIRLAGANGDTQYF.

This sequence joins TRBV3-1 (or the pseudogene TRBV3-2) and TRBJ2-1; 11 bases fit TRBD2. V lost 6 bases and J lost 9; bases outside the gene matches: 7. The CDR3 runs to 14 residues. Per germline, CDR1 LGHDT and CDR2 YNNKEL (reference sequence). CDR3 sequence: CASRKLAGVSEQFF. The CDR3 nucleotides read TGTGCCAGCAGAAAACTAGCGGGAGTCAGTGAGCAGTTCTTC.

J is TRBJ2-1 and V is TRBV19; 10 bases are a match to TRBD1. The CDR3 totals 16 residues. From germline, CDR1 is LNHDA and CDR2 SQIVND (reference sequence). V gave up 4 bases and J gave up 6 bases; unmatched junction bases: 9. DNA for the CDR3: TGTGCCAGTAGTAGCCCGGGACAGGGGTCTGGCAATGAGCAGTTCTTC. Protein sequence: CASSSPGQGSGNEQFF.

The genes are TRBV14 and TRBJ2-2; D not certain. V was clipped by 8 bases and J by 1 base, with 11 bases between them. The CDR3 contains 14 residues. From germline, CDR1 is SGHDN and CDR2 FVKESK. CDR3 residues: CASRPQGNTGELFF. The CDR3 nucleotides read TGTGCCAGCCGACCCCAAGGGAACACCGGGGAGCTGTTTTTT. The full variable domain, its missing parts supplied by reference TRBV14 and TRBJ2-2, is EAGVTQFPSHSVIEKGQTVTLRCDPISGHDNLYWYRRVMGKEIKFLLHFVKESKQDESGMPNNRFLAERTGGTYSTLKVQPAELEDSGVYFCASRPQGNTGELFFGEGSRLTVL.

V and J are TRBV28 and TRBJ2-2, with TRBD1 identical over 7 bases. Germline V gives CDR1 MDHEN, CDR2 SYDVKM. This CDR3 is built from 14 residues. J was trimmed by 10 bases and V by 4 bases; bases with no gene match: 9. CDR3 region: CASSSLTGVVELFF. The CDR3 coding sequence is TGTGCCAGCAGTTCTTTAACAGGGGTAGTGGAGCTGTTTTTT.

CDR3 protein: CASSTEVGLGSNEQFF. The CDR3 DNA follows: TGTGCCAGCAGCACAGAGGTGGGACTAGGTTCAAATGAGCAGTTCTTC. The chain combines TRBV7-2 with TRBJ2-1, with 8 bases that match TRBD2. The CDR3 is 16 residues long. With V trimmed by 5 bases and J by 7 bases, 13 bases remained unmatched. The V gene's germline CDR1 is SGHTA and CDR2 FQGNSA.

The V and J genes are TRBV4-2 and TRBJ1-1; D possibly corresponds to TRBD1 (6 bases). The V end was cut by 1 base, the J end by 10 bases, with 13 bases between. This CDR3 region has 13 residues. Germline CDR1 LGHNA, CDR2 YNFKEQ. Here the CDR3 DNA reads TGTGCCAGCAGCCAAGCGGGGGGCGGAAGAGCTTTCTTT. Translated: CASSQAGGGRAFF.

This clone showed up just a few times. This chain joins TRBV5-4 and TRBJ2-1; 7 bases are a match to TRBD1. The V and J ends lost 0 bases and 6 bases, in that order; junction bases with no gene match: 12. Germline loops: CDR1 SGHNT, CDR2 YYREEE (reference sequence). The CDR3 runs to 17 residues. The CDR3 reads CASSLAPTDRVVNEQFF. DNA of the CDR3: TGTGCCAGCAGCTTGGCCCCAACAGACAGGGTGGTCAATGAGCAGTTCTTC.

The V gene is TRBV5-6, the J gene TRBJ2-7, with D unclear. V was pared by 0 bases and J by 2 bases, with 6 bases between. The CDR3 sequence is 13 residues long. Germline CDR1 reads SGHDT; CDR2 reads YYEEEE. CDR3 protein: CASSLDRTYEQYF. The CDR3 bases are TGTGCCAGCAGCTTGGACAGAACCTACGAGCAGTACTTC. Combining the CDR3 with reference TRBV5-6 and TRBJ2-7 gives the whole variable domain DAGVTQSPTHLIKTRGQQVTLRCSPKSGHDTVSWYQQALGQGPQFIFQYYEEEERQRGNFPDRFSGHQFPNYSSELNVNALLLGDSALYLCASSLDRTYEQYFGPGTRLTVT.

CDR3 in DNA: TGTGCCAGCAGTTACCTCGGGGACTACAGCTCCTACAATGAGCAGTTCTTC. It encodes CASSYLGDYSSYNEQFF. The gene calls are TRBV6-2 or TRBV6-3 and TRBJ2-1; 7 positions match TRBD2. The CDR3 has 17 amino acids. The junction had 7 bases not matched to a gene; V was cut back by 2 bases and J by 0 bases. The germline V gene encodes CDR1 MNHEY and CDR2 SVGEGT.

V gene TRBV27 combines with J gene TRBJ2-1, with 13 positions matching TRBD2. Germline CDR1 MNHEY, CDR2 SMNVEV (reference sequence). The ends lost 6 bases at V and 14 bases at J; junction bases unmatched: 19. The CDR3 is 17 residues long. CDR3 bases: TGTGCCAGCAGCGTAACCTGGGGGACTAGCGGGAACCACGAGGAGTTCTTC. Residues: CASSVTWGTSGNHEEFF.

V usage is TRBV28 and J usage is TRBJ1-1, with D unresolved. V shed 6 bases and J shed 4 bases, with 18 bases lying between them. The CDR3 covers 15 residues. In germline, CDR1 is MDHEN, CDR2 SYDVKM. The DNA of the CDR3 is TGTGCCAGCAGCACTATCTTAGGGAGGGTCACTGAAGCTTTCTTT. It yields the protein CASSTILGRVTEAFF.

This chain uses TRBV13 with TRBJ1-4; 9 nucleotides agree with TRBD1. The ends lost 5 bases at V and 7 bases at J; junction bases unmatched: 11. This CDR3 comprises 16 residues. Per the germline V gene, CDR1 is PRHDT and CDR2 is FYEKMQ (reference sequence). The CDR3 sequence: CASSRRRDRVGEKLFF. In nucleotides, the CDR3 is TGTGCCAGCAGCAGAAGAAGGGACAGGGTAGGTGAAAAACTGTTTTTT. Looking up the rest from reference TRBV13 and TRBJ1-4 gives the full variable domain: AAGVIQSPRHLIKEKRETATLKCYPIPRHDTVYWYQQGPGQDPQFLISFYEKMQSDKGSIPDRFSAQQFSDYHSELNMSSLELGDSALYFCASSRRRDRVGEKLFFGSGTQLSVL.

The CDR3 nucleotides are TGTGCCAGCAGGGCCGATGCAGGCACAGATACGCAGTATTTT. Its translation: CASRADAGTDTQYF. V and J are TRBV6-5 and TRBJ2-3, with unresolved D. Trimming took 6 bases from V and 1 from J, leaving 11 bases between them. This CDR3 has 14 amino acids. CDR1 is MNHEY and CDR2 is SVGAGI in the germline V gene.

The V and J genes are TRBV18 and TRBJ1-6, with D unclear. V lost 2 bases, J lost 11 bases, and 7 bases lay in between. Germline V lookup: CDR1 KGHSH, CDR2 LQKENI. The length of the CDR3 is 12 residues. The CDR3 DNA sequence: TGTGCCAGCTCACCAGATCGTCCACCCCTCCACTTT. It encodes CASSPDRPPLHF.

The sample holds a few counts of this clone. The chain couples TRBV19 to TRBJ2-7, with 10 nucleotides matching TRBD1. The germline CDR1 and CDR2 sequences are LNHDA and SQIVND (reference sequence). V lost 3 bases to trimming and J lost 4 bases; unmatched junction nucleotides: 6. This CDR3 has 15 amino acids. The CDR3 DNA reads TGTGCCAGTAGTATTGCTGCGGGACAGGGGTACGAGCAGTACTTC. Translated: CASSIAAGQGYEQYF.

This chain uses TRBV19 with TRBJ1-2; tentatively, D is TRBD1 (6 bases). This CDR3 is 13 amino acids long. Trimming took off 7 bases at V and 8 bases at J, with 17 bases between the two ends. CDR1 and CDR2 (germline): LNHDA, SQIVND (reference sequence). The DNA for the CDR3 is TGTGCCAGTACCGCACAGGGTAATGGAGGCTACACCTTC. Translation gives CASTAQGNGGYTF.

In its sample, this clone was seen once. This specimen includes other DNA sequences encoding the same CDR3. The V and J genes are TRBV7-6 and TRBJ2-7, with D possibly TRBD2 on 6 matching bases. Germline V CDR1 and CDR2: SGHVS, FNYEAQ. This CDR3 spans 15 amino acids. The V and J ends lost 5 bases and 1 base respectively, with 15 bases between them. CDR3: CASSQAGPPSYEQYF. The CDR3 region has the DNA TGTGCCAGCAGCCAAGCGGGTCCCCCATCCTACGAGCAGTACTTC.

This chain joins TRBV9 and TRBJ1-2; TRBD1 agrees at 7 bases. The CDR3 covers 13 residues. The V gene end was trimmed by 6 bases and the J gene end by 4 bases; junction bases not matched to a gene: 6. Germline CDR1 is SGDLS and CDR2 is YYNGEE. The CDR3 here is CASTKQGSYGYTF. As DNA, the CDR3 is TGTGCCAGCACCAAACAGGGGAGCTATGGCTACACCTTC.

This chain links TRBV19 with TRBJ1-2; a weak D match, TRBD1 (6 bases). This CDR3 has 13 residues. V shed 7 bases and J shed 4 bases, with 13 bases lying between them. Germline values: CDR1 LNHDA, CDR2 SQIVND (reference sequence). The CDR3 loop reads CASTPGQSYGYTF. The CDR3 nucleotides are TGTGCCAGTACCCCCGGACAGAGCTATGGCTACACCTTC.

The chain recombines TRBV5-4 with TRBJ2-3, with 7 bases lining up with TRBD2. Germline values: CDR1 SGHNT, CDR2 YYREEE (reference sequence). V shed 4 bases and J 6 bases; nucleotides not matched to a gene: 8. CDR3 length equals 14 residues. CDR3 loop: CASSPNWGGDTQYF. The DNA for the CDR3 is TGTGCCAGCAGCCCCAATTGGGGGGGGGATACGCAGTATTTT.

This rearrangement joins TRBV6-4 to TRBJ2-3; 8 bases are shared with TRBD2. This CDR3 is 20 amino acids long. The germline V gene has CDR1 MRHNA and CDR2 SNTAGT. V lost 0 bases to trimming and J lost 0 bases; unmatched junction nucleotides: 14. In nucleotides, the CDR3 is TGTGCCAGCAGTGACTCAAAGGTCGAGCGGGAGTTTTGTAGCACAGATACGCAGTATTTT. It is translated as CASSDSKVEREFCSTDTQYF.